This is a list of T cell receptor beta chains from one sample in a study of cytomegalovirus exposure and HLA in healthy donors. Repertoires were generated with immunoSEQ multiplex PCR, while TCRdb's copy carries only in-frame clones and drops some. The listing contains roughly 33,000 clones. What was sequenced was PBMCs. The origin of the receptors is a woman between 35 and 50 years old in good health and CMV-seropositive. Both conserved end residues are part of each CDR3. The D gene is left open where the match is weak.

j_call	v_call	d_call	cdr3_nt	cdr3_aa
TRBJ1-5	TRBV21-1	NA	TGTGCCAGCAGCGAGTCCTGCTGTGGCAATCAGCCCCAGCATTTT	CASSESCCGNQPQHF
TRBJ2-7	TRBV15	TRBD2	TGTGCCACCAGCAGGGGACTAGCGGGAGCTCGAGACGAGCAGTACTTC	CATSRGLAGARDEQYF
TRBJ1-4	TRBV4-3	NA	TGCGCCAGCAGCCAAGATCCCACAGCTGCAACTAATGAAAAACTGTTTTTT	CASSQDPTAATNEKLFF
TRBJ2-1	TRBV15	TRBD2	TGTGCCACCAGCTTTAGCGGGAGGCTTCGCAATGAGCAGTTCTTC	CATSFSGRLRNEQFF
TRBJ2-7	TRBV2	TRBD1	TGTGCCAGCAGTTCGACAGGGAGAATGGACGAGCAGTACTTC	CASSSTGRMDEQYF
TRBJ1-3	TRBV19	TRBD1	TGTGCCAGTAGTATTCGGACAGGGGTTGGAAACACCATATATTTT	CASSIRTGVGNTIYF
TRBJ2-7	TRBV5-6	TRBD2	TGTGCCAGCAGCTGGACTAGTACCTACGAGCAGTACTTC	CASSWTSTYEQYF
TRBJ2-5	TRBV28	NA	TGTGCCAGCAGCTACAGGATTGAGACCCAGTACTTC	CASSYRIETQYF
TRBJ1-1	TRBV9	NA	TGTGCCAGCAGCGTAGATATGCGGACTGAAGCTTTCTTT	CASSVDMRTEAFF
TRBJ2-1	TRBV5-8	NA	TGTGCCAGCAGCTTGATTAAGCGAATCCCCGACAATGAGCAGTTCTTC	CASSLIKRIPDNEQFF
TRBJ2-5	TRBV7-9	TRBD2	TGTGCCAGCAGCTTGACTAGCGGAAAAGAGACCCAGTACTTC	CASSLTSGKETQYF
TRBJ2-7	TRBV27	NA	TGTGCCAGCAGTTCCGGACTCCGCTGGGCCGAGCAGTACTTC	CASSSGLRWAEQYF
TRBJ1-2	TRBV19	NA	TGTGCCAGTATGGGCAGTCCCCCTGAAGGCTACACCTTC	CASMGSPPEGYTF
TRBJ1-1	TRBV19	TRBD1	TGTGCCAGTAACAGGGGAGAGGGCACTGAAGCTTTCTTT	CASNRGEGTEAFF
TRBJ1-2	TRBV5-4	TRBD1	TGTGCCAGCAGCACCGGACAGGGGGCTGGTGGCTACACCTTC	CASSTGQGAGGYTF
TRBJ1-1	TRBV7-9	NA	TGTGCCAGCAGCTTACGAGGGGGGGGGACTGAAGCTTTCTTT	CASSLRGGGTEAFF
TRBJ1-3	TRBV6-5	NA	TGTGCCAGCAGTTACGACAGCTCTGGAAACACCATATATTTT	CASSYDSSGNTIYF
TRBJ2-7	TRBV14	TRBD2	TGTGCCAGCAGCCCCAGCGGGGACGAGCAGTACTTC	CASSPSGDEQYF
TRBJ1-3	TRBV5-1	NA	TGCGCCAGCAGCTTAACGGGGAGCTCTGGAAACACCATATATTTT	CASSLTGSSGNTIYF
TRBJ2-1	TRBV30	NA	TGTGCCTGGAGTCACTACAATGAGCAGTTCTTC	CAWSHYNEQFF
TRBJ2-3	TRBV4-3	TRBD1	TGCGCCAGCAGCCAATGGGACAGGGGGTCGGGTGATACGCAGTATTTT	CASSQWDRGSGDTQYF
TRBJ2-5	TRBV28	TRBD1	TGTGCCAGCAGTTCTCCAGGGGGTACAGAAGAGACCCAGTACTTC	CASSSPGGTEETQYF
TRBJ1-2	TRBV5-4	NA	TGTGCCAGCAGCTTGGGACAGATTATCTATGGCTACACCTTC	CASSLGQIIYGYTF
TRBJ1-1	TRBV4-2	TRBD1	TGTGCCAGCAGCCCGAGGACAGGGATAAGGGACACTGAAGCTTTCTTT	CASSPRTGIRDTEAFF
TRBJ1-2	TRBV20-1	NA	TGCAGTGCTAGAGGGTGGGGCGGCTACACCTTC	CSARGWGGYTF
TRBJ1-2	TRBV4-3	NA	TGCGCCAGCAGCCAATTTGTTGGGGCCGGGTATGGCTACACCTTC	CASSQFVGAGYGYTF
TRBJ2-7	TRBV2	NA	TGTGCCAGCAGTGAGTGGGACACTACTTACGAGCAGTACTTC	CASSEWDTTYEQYF
TRBJ1-2	TRBV6-5	NA	TGTGCCAGCAGTTACTCGATGCCACGCTATTATGGCTACACCTTC	CASSYSMPRYYGYTF
TRBJ1-2	TRBV4-1	NA	TGCGCCAGCAGCCAACCCGACAGCTATGGCTACACCTTC	CASSQPDSYGYTF
TRBJ1-1	TRBV11-3	TRBD1	TGTGCCAGCAGCCCAGGGGGCGCGAACACTGAAGCTTTCTTT	CASSPGGANTEAFF
TRBJ2-2	TRBV18	NA	TGTGCCAGCTCCAAGGGACAAAACACCGGGGAGCTGTTTTTT	CASSKGQNTGELFF